The 14 T cell receptor beta chains listed next were all sequenced from one sample in a study of control samples from healthy donors and cancer patients (dated by TCRdb to 2018 to 2021). Library preparation was by the immunoSEQ multiplex PCR assay. TCRdb provides this immuneACCESS table in a form limited to in-frame rearrangements. Some clones are lacking; in checked studies, under half of them reflect an unresolved V gene, and why the rest are absent is not known. This sample comprises around 120,000 clones, roughly 92% of them detected only once. The ten most abundant clones make up 6% to 8% of the sample. Sequencing was carried out using blood. Source of these receptors: a woman aged 18-29 years in good health.

The table lists this clone with a few counts. This rearrangement joins TRBV6-1 to TRBJ1-2, with a possible D match to TRBD1 (5 bases). This CDR3 has 13 amino acids. CDR1 MNHNS and CDR2 SASEGT come from the germline V gene. V dropped 3 bases and J dropped 8 bases, with 13 bases sitting between them. CDR3 residues: CASSDLGRSGYTF. CDR3 DNA sequence: TGTGCCAGCAGTGATCTGGGGCGCAGCGGCTACACCTTC.

The rearrangement joins TRBV28 to TRBJ2-7; D is unresolved. Trimming removed 3 bases at V and 4 bases at J, with 7 bases between. In germline, CDR1 is MDHEN, CDR2 SYDVKM. The CDR3 is made up of 12 amino acids. The CDR3 region has the DNA TGTGCCAGCAGTTTCCCCGAATACGAGCAGTACTTC. Translated: CASSFPEYEQYF.

The sample holds one count of this clone. The chain links TRBV2 to TRBJ1-4; no clear D. CDR1 and CDR2 (germline): SNHLY, FYNNEI. Trimming pared 4 bases from V and 13 bases from J, leaving 13 bases between. This CDR3 is built from 12 residues. CDR3 in DNA: TGTGCCAGCAGTGCGACGGGTGGAGGACTGTTTTTT. Its translation is CASSATGGGLFF.

The V and J genes are TRBV7-9 and TRBJ2-1; 11 positions match TRBD2. This CDR3 spans 19 amino acids. The germline CDR1 and CDR2 sequences are SEHNR and FQNEAQ (reference sequence). The V gene end was trimmed by 5 bases and the J gene end by 0 bases; junction bases not matched to a gene: 12. In DNA, the CDR3 is TGTGCCAGCAGCGGGTTCGGGGGCACTAGCGGGAGCTCCTACAATGAGCAGTTCTTC. It yields the protein CASSGFGGTSGSSYNEQFF.

The chain joins TRBV28 to TRBJ1-1; a possible D gene is TRBD1 (6 bases). This CDR3 spans 17 amino acids. V was trimmed by 6 bases and J by 5 bases, leaving 25 bases between them. Germline V CDR1 and CDR2: MDHEN, SYDVKM. CDR3 sequence reads: CASSDLFEQGLGTEAFF. CDR3 DNA sequence: TGTGCCAGCAGCGACCTTTTTGAACAGGGCCTGGGTACTGAAGCTTTCTTT.

V usage is TRBV30 and J usage is TRBJ1-1; no reliable D call. Germline V lookup: CDR1 GTSNPN, CDR2 SVGIG (reference sequence). This CDR3 comprises 15 residues. Between the trimmed V and J ends, which lost 0 bases and 4 bases, there was a span of 15 bases. This CDR3 reads CAWSVLEAEVTEAFF. The CDR3 region has the DNA TGTGCCTGGAGTGTACTGGAGGCCGAGGTCACTGAAGCTTTCTTT.

The chain links TRBV19 to TRBJ2-3; a possible D gene is TRBD2 (8 bases). The CDR3 spans 16 residues. Per the germline V gene, CDR1 is LNHDA and CDR2 is SQIVND (reference sequence). Between the trimmed V and J ends, which lost 10 bases and 1 base, there was a span of 21 bases. The CDR3 protein is CATKRGRAGGTDTQYF. CDR3 sequence (DNA): TGTGCCACTAAGAGGGGGCGAGCGGGGGGCACAGATACGCAGTATTTT.

The genes are TRBV19 and TRBJ2-1; D is unresolved. Trimming took 5 bases from V and 0 from J, leaving 8 bases between them. CDR1 LNHDA and CDR2 SQIVND come from the germline V gene (reference sequence). The CDR3 has 14 amino acids. DNA of the CDR3: TGTGCCAGTAGTCGGGTGGGCTCCTACAATGAGCAGTTCTTC. It yields the protein CASSRVGSYNEQFF.

The chain has TRBV28 and TRBJ2-5; 8 bases map to TRBD1. The CDR3 is 15 amino acids. The V and J ends lost 3 bases and 6 bases, in that order; junction bases with no gene match: 9. The germline CDR1 and CDR2 sequences are MDHEN and SYDVKM. The CDR3 is CASSLATGDMKTQYF. CDR3 nucleotide sequence: TGTGCCAGCAGTTTGGCGACAGGGGATATGAAGACCCAGTACTTC.

Worth noting for this clone: This same CDR3 is encoded by further DNA sequences in the sample. This sequence joins TRBV7-6 and TRBJ2-1, with D perhaps matching TRBD2 (7 bases). Germline loops: CDR1 SGHVS, CDR2 FNYEAQ. The CDR3 is made up of 16 amino acids. Trimming took 0 bases from V and 7 from J, leaving 16 bases between them. The CDR3 DNA reads as TGTGCCAGCAGCTTAGCGGGGGGGCTTCTTCCAAATGAGCAGTTCTTC. This encodes CASSLAGGLLPNEQFF. Drawing the rest from reference TRBV7-6 and TRBJ2-1, the complete variable domain is GAGVSQSPRYKVTKRGQDVALRCDPISGHVSLYWYRQALGQGPEFLTYFNYEAQQDKSGLPNDRFSAERPEGSISTLTIQRTEQRDSAMYRCASSLAGGLLPNEQFFGPGTRLTVL.

This clone was recorded once. This chain links TRBV20-1 with TRBJ2-7, with 7 positions matching TRBD2. The CDR3 loop spans 12 amino acids. The germline V gene encodes CDR1 DFQATT and CDR2 SNEGSKA (reference sequence). Trimming at V came to 3 bases and at J to 6 bases, leaving 5 bases not matched to a gene. CDR3 in amino acids: CSASREVIEQYF. In nucleotides, the CDR3 is TGCAGTGCTAGTCGGGAGGTGATCGAGCAGTACTTC.

J is TRBJ2-5 and V is TRBV25-1, with TRBD2 matching over 10 bases. The CDR3 runs to 15 residues. The V gene's germline CDR1 is MGHDK and CDR2 SYGVNS. With 4 bases clipped from V and 4 bases from J, the junction kept 6 bases outside the gene matches. The CDR3 nucleotides are TGTGCCAGCAGTGGGTTTAGCGGGGGGTTAGAGACCCAGTACTTC. This sequence encodes CASSGFSGGLETQYF.

The chain carries TRBV5-1 and TRBJ1-1, with D possibly TRBD1 on 6 matching bases. Germline V gene lookup returns CDR1 SGHRS and CDR2 YFSETQ. The CDR3 covers 13 residues. With 4 bases removed from V and 2 bases from J, the gap between germline ends came to 9 bases. CDR3: CASSRGGNTEAFF. Written as DNA, the CDR3 is TGCGCCAGCAGCAGGGGGGGAAACACTGAAGCTTTCTTT.

The genes are TRBV7-9 and TRBJ2-5; no definite D call. V lost 1 base to trimming and J lost 0 bases, with 6 bases between them. The CDR3 loop spans 14 amino acids. The V gene's germline CDR1 is SEHNR and CDR2 FQNEAQ (reference sequence). The CDR3 coding sequence is TGTGCCAGCAGCTTAGGACGGGACCAAGAGACCCAGTACTTC. Amino acid sequence: CASSLGRDQETQYF. The full variable domain, with the rest looked up from reference TRBV7-9 and TRBJ2-5, is DTGVSQNPRHKITKRGQNVTFRCDPISEHNRLYWYRQTLGQGPEFLTYFQNEAQLEKSRLLSDRFSAERPKGSFSTLEIQRTEQGDSAMYLCASSLGRDQETQYFGPGTRLLVL.